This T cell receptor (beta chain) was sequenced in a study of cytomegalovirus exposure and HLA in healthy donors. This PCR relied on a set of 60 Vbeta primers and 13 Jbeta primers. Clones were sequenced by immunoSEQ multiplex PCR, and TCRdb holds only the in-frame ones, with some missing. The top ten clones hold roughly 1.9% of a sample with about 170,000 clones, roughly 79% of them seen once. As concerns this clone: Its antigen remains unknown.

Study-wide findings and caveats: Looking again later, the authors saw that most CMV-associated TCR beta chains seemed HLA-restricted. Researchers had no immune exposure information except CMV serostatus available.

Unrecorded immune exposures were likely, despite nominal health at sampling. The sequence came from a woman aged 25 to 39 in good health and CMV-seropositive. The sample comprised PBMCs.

The CDR3: CASSYQTRGMHGYTF. CDR3 nucleotide sequence: TGTGCCAGCAGCTACCAAACCCGGGGGATGCATGGCTACACCTTC. The J gene is TRBJ1-2, the V gene TRBV5-6, with a possible D match to TRBD1 (5 bases). Germline values: CDR1 SGHDT, CDR2 YYEEEE. The CDR3 totals 15 residues. Trimming pared 3 bases from V and 6 bases from J, leaving 18 bases between. Drawing the rest from reference TRBV5-6 and TRBJ1-2, the complete variable domain is DAGVTQSPTHLIKTRGQQVTLRCSPKSGHDTVSWYQQALGQGPQFIFQYYEEEERQRGNFPDRFSGHQFPNYSSELNVNALLLGDSALYLCASSYQTRGMHGYTFGSGTRLTVV.